Reported below is one T cell receptor (beta chain). The data were taken from a study of blood T cell repertoires in COVID-19. Assay: immunoSEQ multiplex PCR; the TCRdb copy retains only in-frame clones and omits some. Among around 300,000 clones listed, nearly 90% were seen once. Researchers sorted participants into cohorts using their self-reported clinical history. This TCR derives from a woman younger than 35 with acute COVID-19. The sample consisted of PBMCs or T cells enriched from blood (not recorded which).

Here the CDR3 reads CASSLTPAPLHF. For the CDR3, the DNA is TGTGCCAGCAGCCTCACTCCGGCACCCCTCCACTTT. The V gene is TRBV7-9, the J gene TRBJ1-6; D not resolved. V was shortened by 5 bases and J by 11 bases, with 10 bases between the two germline ends. CDR3 length equals 12 residues. Germline CDR1 and CDR2: SEHNR and FQNEAQ (reference sequence).